The 32 T cell receptor beta chains given below trace back to one sample, sequenced in a study of CD8+ T cells in alopecia areata. Indicated treatment: oral pan-JAK inhibitor, 5-10 mg twice daily. The sequencing template was cDNA reverse transcribed from extracted RNA. Profiled with immunoSEQ multiplex PCR; TCRdb holds only in-frame clones, not every one. The sample shows hundreds of thousands of clones, around two fifths of them seen only once. The sequencing here drew on CD4+ T cells sorted from blood, taken at roughly week 30, from a patient treated with tofacitinib. The source of these receptors is a human donor with alopecia areata.

The CDR3 here is CASSSGQGLNYGYTF. The CDR3 bases are TGTGCCAGCAGTTCAGGACAGGGGCTCAACTATGGCTACACCTTC. The V gene is TRBV6-6, the J gene TRBJ1-2, with TRBD1 matching over 9 bases. This CDR3 has 15 amino acids. The germline CDR1 and CDR2 sequences are MNHNY and SVGAGI (reference sequence). V shed 4 bases, J shed 2 bases, and the junction held 5 bases outside the gene matches.

V is TRBV5-1 and J is TRBJ2-7; TRBD1 matches at 10 bases. Germline CDR1 SGHRS, CDR2 YFSETQ. The CDR3 contains 14 residues. The trim removed 4 bases at V and 4 bases at J, leaving 5 bases unmatched. Here the CDR3 reads CASSVGQGSYEQYF. The CDR3 nucleotides are TGCGCCAGCAGCGTGGGACAGGGGTCGTACGAGCAGTACTTC.

This chain joins TRBV27 and TRBJ1-4; 8 bases fit TRBD1. This CDR3 has 16 residues. Germline lookup yields CDR1 MNHEY and CDR2 SMNVEV (reference sequence). Unmatched junction bases numbered 9, after V lost 6 bases and J lost 3 bases. This CDR3 reads CASRVQGGNPNEKLFF. The CDR3 DNA reads TGTGCCAGCAGGGTACAGGGGGGAAATCCTAATGAAAAACTGTTTTTT.

The V gene is TRBV6-5, the J gene TRBJ2-3; D gene ambiguous. Germline-derived CDR1 and CDR2 are MNHEY and SVGAGI. V dropped 6 bases and J dropped 2 bases, with 15 bases sitting between them. The CDR3 sequence is 15 residues long. The CDR3, as DNA: TGTGCCAGCAGACCAACACAGACTTTCACAGATACGCAGTATTTT. It specifies CASRPTQTFTDTQYF.

The chain joins TRBV29-1 to TRBJ2-2; TRBD1 aligns across 7 bases. CDR3 length: 13 residues. Germline-derived CDR1 and CDR2 are SQVTM and ANQGSEA. V shed 7 bases, J shed 0 bases, and the junction held 2 bases outside the gene matches. The CDR3 DNA follows: TGCAGCGCAGACAGGGCGAACACCGGGGAGCTGTTTTTT. Protein sequence: CSADRANTGELFF.

This clone was observed a handful of times. The chain uses TRBV5-4 and TRBJ2-1, with D tentatively TRBD1 (6 bases). The CDR3 is 15 residues long. The V end lost 5 bases, the J end lost 4 bases, and 16 bases lay between the germline ends. Germline CDR1 is SGHNT and CDR2 is YYREEE (reference sequence). The CDR3 is CASSRDTEAYNEQFF. The CDR3 nucleotides read TGTGCCAGCAGTCGGGACACGGAAGCTTACAATGAGCAGTTCTTC.

This chain joins TRBV2 and TRBJ1-5; a weak D match, TRBD1 (6 bases). The CDR3 has 14 amino acids. The germline V gene has CDR1 SNHLY and CDR2 FYNNEI. Trimming stripped 7 bases from V and 4 bases from J, with 14 bases between. CDR3 DNA sequence: TGTGCCAGCAACCCGGGGGGGCGGAATCAGCCCCAGCATTTT. Residues: CASNPGGRNQPQHF.

CDR3 nucleotide sequence: TGTGCTAGTGGTTTGGACACTGGTGGACCCTATGGCTACACCTTC. This gives the protein CASGLDTGGPYGYTF. This chain joins TRBV12-5 and TRBJ1-2; D uncertain. The ends were cut back, 1 base at V and 4 bases at J, with 13 bases in the middle. The germline gives CDR1 LGHNT, CDR2 FRNRAP. This CDR3 is built from 15 residues.

The V call is TRBV19, the J call TRBJ1-5; tentative D call: TRBD1 (6 bases). With 7 bases removed from V and 5 bases from J, the gap between germline ends came to 12 bases. Germline CDR1 and CDR2: LNHDA and SQIVND (reference sequence). The CDR3 consists of 13 residues. In DNA, the CDR3 is TGTGCCAGTACCCAGGGGCGGGATCAGCCCCAGCATTTT. Translated: CASTQGRDQPQHF.

The genes are TRBV19 and TRBJ2-1, with 8 bases that match TRBD1. Unmatched junction bases numbered 6, after V lost 5 bases and J lost 9 bases. The CDR3 has 13 residues. Per germline, CDR1 LNHDA and CDR2 SQIVND (reference sequence). Here the CDR3 reads CASSRTGRSEQFF. The CDR3 DNA reads as TGTGCCAGTAGTCGGACAGGGAGGAGTGAGCAGTTCTTC. Using reference TRBV19 and TRBJ2-1 for the parts outside the CDR3, the full variable domain is DGGITQSPKYLFRKEGQNVTLSCEQNLNHDAMYWYRQDPGQGLRLIYYSQIVNDFQKGDIAEGYSVSREKKESFPLTVTSAQKNPTAFYLCASSRTGRSEQFFGPGTRLTVL.

The chain links TRBV5-4 to TRBJ2-7; the match to TRBD1 covers 8 bases. CDR1 SGHNT and CDR2 YYREEE come from the germline V gene (reference sequence). The CDR3 has 15 amino acids. Trimming removed 2 bases from V and 3 bases from J; junction bases left unmatched: 7. In nucleotides, the CDR3 is TGTGCCAGCAGCTTACAGGGGGTCGACCGCTACGAGCAGTACTTC. Its protein product is CASSLQGVDRYEQYF.

This clone was seen repeatedly, ten times or more. The chain carries TRBV6-1 and TRBJ2-5; TRBD2 is a possible D gene (5 bases). The CDR3 has 14 amino acids. Germline CDR1 is MNHNS and CDR2 is SASEGT. V lost 1 base to trimming and J lost 4 bases, with 10 bases between them. CDR3 loop: CASSEDPSRETQYF. In nucleotides, the CDR3 is TGTGCCAGCAGTGAAGACCCTAGCAGAGAGACCCAGTACTTC.

This clone was seen a few times. In DNA, the CDR3 is TGCAGCGTTGGTCCGGGGGCCTACGAGCAGTACTTC. Amino acids: CSVGPGAYEQYF. The V gene is TRBV29-1, the J gene TRBJ2-7; tentative D call: TRBD2 (6 bases). V lost 4 bases, J lost 2 bases, and 9 bases lay in between. From germline, CDR1 is SQVTM and CDR2 ANQGSEA. CDR3 length: 12 amino acids.

Only a few counts were recorded for this clone. The rearrangement joins TRBV4-1 to TRBJ2-1; 11 bases match TRBD2. CDR3 length: 14 residues. The germline V gene encodes CDR1 MGHRA and CDR2 YSYEKL. Losses at the gene ends were 7 bases for V and 6 bases for J; bases not matched to a gene: 5. The CDR3 DNA is TGCGCCAGCACCCGACTAGCGGGGATCAATGAGCAGTTCTTC. It specifies CASTRLAGINEQFF.

This clone was seen a handful of times. This chain links TRBV7-9 with TRBJ2-7; D possibly corresponds to TRBD1 (5 bases). CDR1 and CDR2 (germline): SEHNR, FQNEAQ (reference sequence). This CDR3 is 15 amino acids long. Between the trimmed V and J ends, which lost 4 bases and 0 bases, there was a span of 13 bases. This CDR3 reads CASSSSRQSSYEQYF. In DNA, the CDR3 is TGTGCCAGCAGCTCCAGCCGACAGAGCTCCTACGAGCAGTACTTC.

The rearrangement joins TRBV19 to TRBJ2-1; 7 bases match TRBD2. CDR1 is LNHDA, CDR2 SQIVND, per germline (reference sequence). Trimming took 6 bases from V and 0 from J; bases not matched to a gene: 5. This CDR3 comprises 15 residues. CDR3 in DNA: TGTGCCAGTAGCACTAGCGCCCGCTCCTACAATGAGCAGTTCTTC. Its protein product is CASSTSARSYNEQFF.

This clone was counted a few times. The V call is TRBV7-9, the J call TRBJ2-7; TRBD1 matches 8 bases. The junction had 5 bases not matched to a gene; V was cut back by 1 base and J by 6 bases. Germline CDR1 SEHNR, CDR2 FQNEAQ (reference sequence). The CDR3 sequence is 14 residues long. CDR3 amino acids: CASSLGTGQPEQYF. Written as DNA, the CDR3 is TGTGCCAGCAGCTTAGGGACAGGGCAGCCCGAGCAGTACTTC.

This clone was seen only a few times. V and J are TRBV27 and TRBJ2-3, with D hard to call. With 5 bases removed from V and 0 bases from J, the gap between germline ends came to 9 bases. This CDR3 comprises 14 residues. CDR1 is MNHEY, CDR2 SMNVEV, per germline (reference sequence). CDR3 bases: TGTGCCAGCAGTCCCTATTCTAGCACAGATACGCAGTATTTT. Residues: CASSPYSSTDTQYF.

The chain links TRBV7-9 to TRBJ1-2, with 8 positions matching TRBD1. With V trimmed by 6 bases and J by 7 bases, 13 bases remained unmatched. The CDR3 has 15 residues. The germline gives CDR1 SEHNR, CDR2 FQNEAQ (reference sequence). CDR3 DNA: TGTGCCAGCAGTCCCCGGGACAGGCGAACAGGTGGCTACACCTTC. This encodes CASSPRDRRTGGYTF.

The chain is built from TRBV30 and TRBJ2-1; 7 positions agree with TRBD2. This CDR3 contains 12 residues. V lost 0 bases, J lost 10 bases, and 3 bases stayed unmatched. Germline values: CDR1 GTSNPN, CDR2 SVGIG (reference sequence). CDR3 sequence reads: CAWSVQAGEQFF. CDR3 in DNA: TGTGCCTGGAGTGTACAAGCGGGAGAGCAGTTCTTC. The whole variable domain, filled in from reference TRBV30 and TRBJ2-1, reads SQTIHQWPATLVQPVGSPLSLECTVEGTSNPNLYWYRQAAGRGLQLLFYSVGIGQISSEVPQNLSASRPQDRQFILSSKKLLLSDSGFYLCAWSVQAGEQFFGPGTRLTVL.

CDR3 loop: CASSPGPGPYEQYF. The CDR3 DNA reads as TGCGCCAGCAGCCCGGGACCAGGGCCCTACGAGCAGTACTTC. The gene calls are TRBV5-1 and TRBJ2-7; D tentatively reads TRBD1 or TRBD2 (5 bases each). V gave up 4 bases and J gave up 2 bases, with 13 bases separating them. In germline, CDR1 is SGHRS, CDR2 YFSETQ. The CDR3 is made up of 14 amino acids.

The chain joins TRBV29-1 to TRBJ2-7; 8 positions match TRBD2. CDR1 and CDR2 from the germline V gene are SQVTM and ANQGSEA. J gave up 0 bases and V 5 bases, and 9 bases lay outside the gene matches. This CDR3 contains 15 residues. CDR3 bases: TGCAGCGTTCGTGGCGGGGGGCTTTCCTCCTACGAGCAGTACTTC. Its protein product is CSVRGGGLSSYEQYF.

This clone was detected a few times. The genes are TRBV5-4 and TRBJ1-2; 8 bases agree with TRBD1. The CDR3 totals 15 residues. The germline V gene encodes CDR1 SGHNT and CDR2 YYREEE (reference sequence). The V and J ends lost 2 bases and 1 base, in that order; junction bases with no gene match: 4. The CDR3 region has the DNA TGTGCCAGCAGCTTTTCACAGGGGGGTAACTATGGCTACACCTTC. Encoded protein: CASSFSQGGNYGYTF.

The chain couples TRBV4-1 to TRBJ1-3; D perhaps matches TRBD1 (5 bases). Germline V gene lookup returns CDR1 MGHRA and CDR2 YSYEKL. The CDR3 totals 16 residues. V was trimmed by 1 base and J by 0 bases, leaving 10 bases between them. CDR3 loop: CASSQAGTHSGNTIYF. Written as DNA, the CDR3 is TGCGCCAGCAGCCAAGCTGGGACCCACTCTGGAAACACCATATATTTT.

The chain uses TRBV5-1 and TRBJ2-5; possibly TRBD1 for D (5 bases). Trimming pared 0 bases from V and 4 bases from J, leaving 13 bases between. Germline V gene data show CDR1 as SGHRS and CDR2 as YFSETQ. The CDR3 is 15 amino acids. The CDR3 loop is CASSLGSARGETQYF. CDR3 in DNA: TGCGCCAGCAGCTTGGGCTCAGCAAGGGGAGAGACCCAGTACTTC.

This clone showed up just a few times. In nucleotides, the CDR3 is TGCCTCCCAGGGGGAGGGATCTACGAGCAGTACTTC. This gives the protein CLPGGGIYEQYF. This sequence joins TRBV21-1 and TRBJ2-7. TRBV21-1 is deemed a pseudogene. The CDR3 extends over 12 amino acids.

This sequence joins TRBV6-5 and TRBJ1-1; D gene ambiguous. V lost 7 bases, J lost 10 bases, and 22 bases lay in between. Germline V CDR1 and CDR2: MNHEY, SVGAGI. The CDR3 contains 14 residues. The CDR3 DNA follows: TGTGCCAGCAACCGTCGTATGGAGGAAGATGGAGCTTTCTTT. Translated: CASNRRMEEDGAFF.

V gene TRBV28 combines with J gene TRBJ2-5; D is unresolved. V lost 8 bases and J 5 bases, leaving 15 bases between the germline ends. This CDR3 has 13 residues. Germline loops: CDR1 MDHEN, CDR2 SYDVKM. The DNA for the CDR3 is TGTGCCAGCTTAGACCCAGGCCGGGAGACCCAGTACTTC. Encoded protein: CASLDPGRETQYF.

This clone was recorded a few times. V and J are TRBV6-1 and TRBJ1-1, with 8 nucleotides matching TRBD1. The J segment lost 8 bases and the V segment lost 3 bases, leaving 8 bases of the junction unmatched. This CDR3 region has 14 residues. The germline gives CDR1 MNHNS, CDR2 SASEGT. The CDR3 loop is CASSEVQGDREAFF. The CDR3 DNA is TGTGCCAGCAGTGAGGTCCAGGGGGACAGGGAAGCTTTCTTT.

The chain carries TRBV30 and TRBJ1-2, with D possibly being TRBD1 (6 bases). Germline V gene sequence: CDR1 GTSNPN, CDR2 SVGIG (reference sequence). V gave up 4 bases and J gave up 6 bases, with 12 bases separating them. The CDR3 contains 12 residues. The CDR3 nucleotides read TGTGCCTGGAAAGGTCAGGGGAATGGCTACACCTTC. Residues: CAWKGQGNGYTF.

V gene TRBV7-2 combines with J gene TRBJ2-4; TRBD2 might be the D (6 bases). The V gene lost 4 bases and the J gene lost 4 bases, with 11 bases spanning the gap. CDR1 SGHTA and CDR2 FQGNSA come from the germline V gene. CDR3 length equals 14 residues. The CDR3 coding sequence is TGTGCCAGCAGCTCCTCACGGGGGAAAAACATTCAGTACTTC. It specifies CASSSSRGKNIQYF.

In its sample, this clone was seen a few times. This rearrangement joins TRBV7-8 to TRBJ2-5; no firm D call. Trimming left V 3 bases short and J 13 bases short, with 12 bases between. This CDR3 spans 11 amino acids. Germline V lookup: CDR1 SGHVS, CDR2 FQNEAQ. In DNA, the CDR3 is TGTGCCAGCAGCTTGGGCCCAGTACGGTACTTC. This sequence encodes CASSLGPVRYF.